A single sample gave rise to the 27 T cell receptor beta chains below, sequenced in a study of spatial heterogeneity in lung cancer. In TCRdb, the 5' RACE reads were re-called with MiXCR into one record per CDR3 protein. The table records about 38,000 distinct CDR3 sequences, roughly 5.5% of them present only once. Documented time point: sample taken at primary tumor resection. In each case, whole RNA from tumor, nontumor lung or frozen PBMC was sequenced unsorted. Sequencing used PBMCs, obtained at surgery. These receptors were obtained from a female donor with early-stage non-small cell lung cancer.

This clonotype was counted ten times or more. The genes are TRBV20-1 and TRBJ1-4; possibly TRBD1 for D (6 bases). The CDR3 length is 14 residues. Per the germline V gene, CDR1 is DFQATT and CDR2 is SNEGSKA (reference sequence). V was trimmed by 5 bases and J by 2 bases, leaving 12 bases between them. DNA of the CDR3: TGCAGTGCTGGGGGGGCAGGGACTAATGAAAAACTGTTTTTT. This translates into CSAGGAGTNEKLFF.

V usage is TRBV7-4 and J usage is TRBJ2-2, with TRBD1 as a possible D gene (6 bases). The CDR3 loop spans 16 amino acids. V lost 6 bases, J lost 0 bases, and 14 bases lay in between. CDR1 is SGHVT and CDR2 is SQSDAQ in the germline V gene. The CDR3 nucleotides are TGTGCCAGCAGGGCCCTGGGGACATCGAACACCGGGGAGCTGTTTTTT. Translating gives CASRALGTSNTGELFF.

This clonotype was recorded at least ten times. The chain is built from TRBV18 and TRBJ1-6; no clear D. From germline, CDR1 is KGHSH and CDR2 LQKENI. Trimming left V 0 bases short and J 7 bases short, with 13 bases between. The CDR3 is made up of 16 amino acids. Written as DNA, the CDR3 is TGTGCCAGCTCACCACCGGTAGGGCGGGTGAATTCACCCCTCCACTTT. This gives the protein CASSPPVGRVNSPLHF.

This clonotype was picked up many times. The V call is TRBV20-1, the J call TRBJ2-1; 11 positions agree with TRBD1. V shed 7 bases and J 7 bases; nucleotides not matched to a gene: 15. Germline loops: CDR1 DFQATT, CDR2 SNEGSKA (reference sequence). This CDR3 is built from 16 residues. In nucleotides, the CDR3 is TGCAGTGTACCCGGGAGGGGACAGGGGGTAGGTAATGAGCAGTTCTTC. Translating it yields CSVPGRGQGVGNEQFF.

The V gene is TRBV2, the J gene TRBJ1-6, with a weak D call TRBD1 (5 bases). Trimming cost V 9 bases and J 6 bases, with 21 bases left between them. From germline, CDR1 is SNHLY and CDR2 FYNNEI. The CDR3 runs to 16 residues. The CDR3 coding sequence is TGTGCCAGTCGGGACGCTGGACGGGCGTCTAATTCACCCCTCCACTTT. As protein: CASRDAGRASNSPLHF.

Ten or more counts support this clonotype. CDR3 amino acids: CASSQFVAGTAYNEQFF. The CDR3 DNA reads as TGCGCCAGCAGCCAGTTTGTAGCGGGGACAGCCTACAATGAGCAGTTCTTC. The J gene is TRBJ2-1, the V gene TRBV4-1; tentative D call: TRBD2 (8 bases). CDR1 and CDR2 (germline): MGHRA, YSYEKL. Trimming removed 3 bases at V and 2 bases at J, with 17 bases between. This CDR3 has 17 residues.

This clonotype was detected ten times or more. The CDR3 bases are TGCGCCAGCAGCTTGGCCCCGACAGGGGGGAACGAAAAACTGTTTTTT. Translation: CASSLAPTGGNEKLFF. The chain is built from TRBV5-1 and TRBJ1-4; 9 bases are shared with TRBD1. CDR1 is SGHRS, CDR2 YFSETQ, per germline. This CDR3 comprises 16 residues. The J segment lost 8 bases and the V segment lost 0 bases, leaving 8 bases of the junction unmatched.

The chain has TRBV4-2 and TRBJ1-2; the D gene is possibly TRBD1 (6 bases). Trimming took 3 bases from V and 8 from J, leaving 16 bases between them. The CDR3 is 14 residues long. CDR1 LGHNA and CDR2 YNFKEQ come from the germline V gene. The CDR3 DNA follows: TGTGCCAGCAGCCACCCCAGGGGTGGGGGAGGCTACACCTTC. As protein: CASSHPRGGGGYTF.

The table lists this clonotype with many counts. The chain couples TRBV11-1 to TRBJ2-1; 9 bases line up with TRBD2. The trim removed 1 base at V and 2 bases at J, leaving 0 bases unmatched. Germline V gives CDR1 SGHAT, CDR2 FQDESV (reference sequence). This CDR3 comprises 15 residues. CDR3 bases: TGTGCCAGCAGCTTAGGACTAGCGGCCTACAATGAGCAGTTCTTC. Protein product: CASSLGLAAYNEQFF.

This clonotype was detected ten times or more. The genes are TRBV9 and TRBJ1-1, with D unclear. CDR1 and CDR2 from the germline V gene are SGDLS and YYNGEE. Trimming stripped 0 bases from V and 3 bases from J, with 9 bases between. This CDR3 comprises 14 residues. This chain's CDR3 is CASSVDPRHTEAFF. Here the CDR3 DNA reads TGTGCCAGCAGCGTAGACCCTCGCCACACTGAAGCTTTCTTT.

The chain carries TRBV6-6 and TRBJ1-4; D is unresolved. The germline CDR1 and CDR2 sequences are MNHNY and SVGAGI (reference sequence). This CDR3 is built from 14 residues. V lost 8 bases, J lost 3 bases, and 13 bases lay in between. The CDR3 DNA reads as TGTGCCAGCGCACCATTGGTGGCTAATGAAAAACTGTTTTTT. Translating it yields CASAPLVANEKLFF.

This clonotype counts as medium-sized. The gene calls are TRBV28 and TRBJ1-4; no firm D call. Germline CDR1 MDHEN, CDR2 SYDVKM. V dropped 8 bases and J dropped 2 bases, with 12 bases sitting between them. The CDR3 has 14 residues. CDR3 residues: CASCAGSTNEKLFF. The CDR3 DNA follows: TGTGCCAGCTGTGCGGGGTCTACTAATGAAAAACTGTTTTTT.

This clonotype has just a few counts. The rearrangement joins TRBV20-1 to TRBJ2-7; a possible D gene is TRBD2 (6 bases). The germline V and J ends were trimmed by 3 bases and 7 bases, with 22 bases remaining between them. This CDR3 has 15 amino acids. Per germline, CDR1 DFQATT and CDR2 SNEGSKA (reference sequence). CDR3 DNA: TGCAGTGCTAGCCTTGAGGGACTTGGCCCCAGGGAGCAGTACTTC. The encoded protein is CSASLEGLGPREQYF.

This clonotype was observed many times. V gene TRBV5-1 combines with J gene TRBJ1-5, with D hard to call. CDR3 length: 14 residues. V was pared by 0 bases and J by 6 bases, with 10 bases between. Germline values: CDR1 SGHRS, CDR2 YFSETQ. The CDR3 protein is CASSLEGEGQPQHF. The CDR3 bases are TGCGCCAGCAGCTTGGAGGGTGAGGGTCAGCCCCAGCATTTT. Together with reference TRBV5-1 and TRBJ1-5, the CDR3 gives the full variable domain: KAGVTQTPRYLIKTRGQQVTLSCSPISGHRSVSWYQQTPGQGLQFLFEYFSETQRNKGNFPGRFSGRQFSNSRSEMNVSTLELGDSALYLCASSLEGEGQPQHFGDGTRLSIL.

This clonotype was detected ten times or more. In nucleotides, the CDR3 is TGTGCTAGTGGTTTGACAGGGGGACAGCCCCAGCATTTT. Translated: CASGLTGGQPQHF. This chain links TRBV12-5 with TRBJ1-5, with 8 nucleotides matching TRBD1. The CDR3 extends over 13 amino acids. From germline, CDR1 is LGHNT and CDR2 FRNRAP. Trimming removed 2 bases from V and 7 bases from J; junction bases left unmatched: 1.

This clonotype was detected only a few times. The genes are TRBV20-1 and TRBJ2-1; 7 bases are shared with TRBD2. V shed 2 bases and J 7 bases; nucleotides not matched to a gene: 8. The length of the CDR3 is 14 residues. Germline-derived CDR1 and CDR2 are DFQATT and SNEGSKA (reference sequence). CDR3 nucleotides: TGCAGTGCTAGATTCCGGACTAGTTTGAATGAGCAGTTCTTC. Amino acids: CSARFRTSLNEQFF.

J is TRBJ2-3 and V is TRBV20-1; D is possibly TRBD2 (5 bases). The CDR3 is made up of 13 amino acids. CDR1 is DFQATT and CDR2 is SNEGSKA in the germline V gene (reference sequence). Trimming stripped 5 bases from V and 7 bases from J, with 16 bases between. For the CDR3, the DNA is TGCAGTGCTCCCTCCCCGACTACGTATACGCAGTATTTT. Translating gives CSAPSPTTYTQYF.

This clonotype was observed many times. This chain connects TRBV20-1 to TRBJ2-2; D is perhaps TRBD1 (7 bases). The CDR3 has 19 amino acids. V lost 0 bases, J lost 5 bases, and 25 bases lay in between. Germline CDR1 and CDR2: DFQATT and SNEGSKA (reference sequence). In DNA form, the CDR3 reads TGCAGTGCTAGAGATCTCCGGGGGACAGACGTTTTGTGGACCGGGGAGCTGTTTTTT. Translated, it gives CSARDLRGTDVLWTGELFF.

This clonotype was seen ten or more times. This rearrangement joins TRBV2 to TRBJ2-1, with 9 positions matching TRBD2. The V and J ends lost 4 bases and 7 bases, in that order; junction bases with no gene match: 8. The CDR3 sequence is 15 residues long. Germline assignment: CDR1 SNHLY and CDR2 FYNNEI. The CDR3, as DNA: TGTGCCAGCAGTGGCGGACTAGCGAGTTTAAATGAGCAGTTCTTC. Its translation: CASSGGLASLNEQFF. Complete variable domain (other parts from reference TRBV2 and TRBJ2-1): EPEVTQTPSHQVTQMGQEVILRCVPISNHLYFYWYRQILGQKVEFLVSFYNNEISEKSEIFDDQFSVERPDGSNFTLKIRSTKLEDSAMYFCASSGGLASLNEQFFGPGTRLTVL.

Many counts were recorded for this clonotype. V and J are TRBV3-1 and TRBJ1-5; tentatively, D is TRBD1 (5 bases). V lost 1 base to trimming and J lost 0 bases, with 13 bases between them. Germline CDR1 reads LGHDT; CDR2 reads YNNKEL (reference sequence). The CDR3 is 17 amino acids. This chain's CDR3 is CASSQGDGGYSNQPQHF. CDR3 bases: TGTGCCAGCAGCCAAGGCGACGGGGGGTATAGCAATCAGCCCCAGCATTTT. Full variable domain (remainder filled in from reference TRBV3-1 and TRBJ1-5): DTAVSQTPKYLVTQMGNDKSIKCEQNLGHDTMYWYKQDSKKFLKIMFSYNNKELIINETVPNRFSPKSPDKAHLNLHINSLELGDSAVYFCASSQGDGGYSNQPQHFGDGTRLSIL.

The sample holds many counts of this clonotype. This chain connects TRBV9 to TRBJ2-5; the D gene is possibly TRBD1 (5 bases). This CDR3 is built from 13 residues. Per germline, CDR1 SGDLS and CDR2 YYNGEE. V lost 0 bases and J lost 4, with 7 bases in between. CDR3 DNA: TGTGCCAGCAGCGTAGTAGGGGCAGAGACCCAGTACTTC. Amino acid sequence: CASSVVGAETQYF.

V gene TRBV27 combines with J gene TRBJ2-3; TRBD2 agrees at 10 bases. The germline CDR1 and CDR2 sequences are MNHEY and SMNVEV (reference sequence). Losses at the gene ends were 5 bases for V and 0 bases for J; bases not matched to a gene: 2. The CDR3 spans 15 residues. The CDR3 nucleotides read TGTGCCAGCAGTCCACTAGCGGGGAGCACAGATACGCAGTATTTT. Translating it yields CASSPLAGSTDTQYF.

J is TRBJ2-7 and V is TRBV5-1; D gene ambiguous. Trimming pared 3 bases from V and 1 base from J, leaving 8 bases between. CDR3 length: 13 residues. In germline, CDR1 is SGHRS, CDR2 YFSETQ. The CDR3 DNA reads TGCGCCAGCAGCTCCACGTTGTCCTACGAGCAGTACTTC. It codes for CASSSTLSYEQYF.

Ten or more counts support this clonotype. The genes are TRBV7-3 and TRBJ1-1; D is perhaps TRBD1 (5 bases). The CDR3 has 14 amino acids. Germline assignment: CDR1 SGHTA and CDR2 FQGTGA. Trimming took off 0 bases at V and 1 base at J, with 6 bases between the two ends. CDR3 nucleotide sequence: TGTGCCAGCAGCTTAACAGGACAGAACACTGAAGCTTTCTTT. Protein sequence: CASSLTGQNTEAFF. Full variable domain (missing parts from reference TRBV7-3 and TRBJ1-1): GAGVSQTPSNKVTEKGKYVELRCDPISGHTALYWYRQSLGQGPEFLIYFQGTGAADDSGLPNDRFFAVRPEGSVSTLKIQRTERGDSAVYLCASSLTGQNTEAFFGQGTRLTVV.

In its sample, this clonotype was seen many times. This rearrangement joins TRBV10-3 to TRBJ2-7; D may be TRBD1 or TRBD2 (5 bases each). The ends were cut back, 7 bases at V and 5 bases at J, with 18 bases in the middle. The CDR3 contains 14 residues. The germline gives CDR1 ENHRY, CDR2 SYGVKD. Here the CDR3 reads CAIKGMDGNHEQYF. The CDR3 region has the DNA TGTGCCATCAAGGGGATGGACGGGAACCACGAGCAGTACTTC.

This clonotype was picked up many times. This chain links TRBV5-6 with TRBJ2-5; possible D gene TRBD1, 6 bases. Germline values: CDR1 SGHDT, CDR2 YYEEEE. The CDR3 runs 15 residues. Deletions cut 4 bases from V and 0 bases from J, with 13 bases between. The CDR3 is CASSMGTTYQETQYF. The DNA of the CDR3 is TGTGCCAGCAGCATGGGGACAACGTACCAAGAGACCCAGTACTTC.

Ten or more counts support this clonotype. The chain links TRBV6-2 or TRBV6-3 to TRBJ1-2; D call uncertain. This CDR3 is built from 12 residues. Germline V gene data show CDR1 as MNHEY and CDR2 as SVGEGT. V was trimmed by 3 bases and J by 4 bases, leaving 6 bases between them. CDR3 sequence (DNA): TGTGCCAGCAGTTATGGGTTCTATGGCTACACCTTC. It codes for CASSYGFYGYTF.